This record concerns one T cell receptor beta chain sequence. Its cognate antigen is unknown. This sample is drawn from a study of cytomegalovirus exposure and HLA in healthy donors. The germline V gene has CDR1 SGHTA and CDR2 FQGNSA. This CDR3 has 13 amino acids. The ends were cut back, 3 bases at V and 3 bases at J, with 9 bases in the middle. In the PCR, 60 Vbeta and 13 Jbeta primers were used. The method was immunoSEQ multiplex PCR; TCRdb's version includes in-frame clones alone and lacks a portion of them. The top ten clones hold 7% to 9% of a sample with some 99,000 clones, about 80% of them seen once. Study outcomes and limitations: Immune exposure was documented only through CMV serostatus. Later on, an analysis found that several of the most significant clusters appeared to be linked to common viral pathogens, which included parvovirus B19. 87-base-pair reads could not separate some V segments, including TRBV6-2 and TRBV6-3. Sequences of the TCR beta chain were said to predict the HLA-A and HLA-B alleles of most subjects accurately.

Material: PBMCs. This receptor was identified in a woman aged 45-60 years in good health and CMV-seropositive. The chain carries TRBV7-2 and TRBJ2-7; D call uncertain. Written as DNA, the CDR3 is TGTGCCAGCAGCTTTTGGGCCTTCTACGAGCAGTACTTC. Translated: CASSFWAFYEQYF.